This TCR beta chain emerged from a study of blood T cell repertoires in COVID-19. The germline V gene has CDR1 SGHVS and CDR2 FNYEAQ. V was shortened by 2 bases and J by 8 bases, with 13 bases between the two germline ends. The CDR3 contains 14 residues. Data came from immunoSEQ multiplex PCR; TCRdb stores just in-frame clones and leaves some out. The sample consists of some 61,000 clones, roughly nine tenths of them appearing once. The receptor comes from a man in his fifties or sixties with acute or convalescent COVID-19. Sequences were obtained from peripheral blood. The V gene is TRBV7-6, the J gene TRBJ2-1, with D perhaps matching TRBD1 (6 bases). The CDR3 nucleotides read TGTGCCAGCAGCTTAACGCTACAGGGTTATGAGCAGTTCTTC. Its protein product is CASSLTLQGYEQFF.